Shown below are 11 T cell receptor beta chains from a single sample sequenced in a study of blood T cell repertoires in COVID-19. Some clones are missing from TCRdb's copy, which holds only in-frame ones; the method was immunoSEQ multiplex PCR. The table records about 140,000 clones, 80% of them present only once. Sequencing was done on a sample of peripheral blood. The source is an older man who had recovered from COVID-19.

J is TRBJ1-4 and V is TRBV3-1 (or the pseudogene TRBV3-2); TRBD1 might be the D (6 bases). The V end lost 0 bases, the J end lost 7 bases, and 18 bases lay between the germline ends. In germline, CDR1 is LGHDT, CDR2 YNNKEL (reference sequence). The CDR3 totals 17 residues. The CDR3 DNA reads TGTGCCAGCAGCCAAGAATCCCCAGGGGCGTTAGGTGAAAAACTGTTTTTT. Encoded protein: CASSQESPGALGEKLFF.

V and J are TRBV7-2 and TRBJ2-2; D is uncertain. The CDR3 runs to 14 residues. The V gene lost 6 bases and the J gene lost 5 bases, with 13 bases spanning the gap. Germline V gene sequence: CDR1 SGHTA, CDR2 FQGNSA. CDR3 bases: TGTGCCAGCAGTCAAGTCGGTGGTACCGGGGAGCTGTTTTTT. This translates into CASSQVGGTGELFF.

The V and J genes are TRBV4-3 and TRBJ2-7, with a weak D call TRBD2 (6 bases). Trimming left V 1 base short and J 4 bases short, with 11 bases between. The length of the CDR3 is 14 residues. Germline-derived CDR1 and CDR2 are LGHNA and YSLEER. CDR3 sequence (DNA): TGCGCCAGCAGCCAAGGGCTGGCGGGATACGAGCAGTACTTC. This sequence encodes CASSQGLAGYEQYF.

This sequence joins TRBV6-5 and TRBJ1-5; D may be TRBD1 (6 bases). The germline V gene has CDR1 MNHEY and CDR2 SVGAGI. The CDR3 length is 14 residues. Trimming left V 0 bases short and J 8 bases short, with 11 bases between. The CDR3: CASSYSRGREPQHF. For the CDR3, the DNA is TGTGCCAGCAGTTACTCTAGGGGGAGGGAGCCCCAGCATTTT.

The chain employs TRBV5-1 and TRBJ2-1, with D perhaps TRBD2 (6 bases). V was pared by 0 bases and J by 9 bases, with 10 bases between. The germline CDR1 and CDR2 sequences are SGHRS and YFSETQ. The CDR3 length is 13 residues. The chain's CDR3 is CASSLDVLAEQFF. CDR3 nucleotide sequence: TGCGCCAGCAGCTTGGACGTACTAGCTGAGCAGTTCTTC.

This clone was observed many times. The genes are TRBV6-6 and TRBJ1-1; 8 bases line up with TRBD1. Germline trimming cut 2 bases from V and 3 bases from J; bases unmatched to any gene: 2. The germline V gene has CDR1 MNHNY and CDR2 SVGAGI (reference sequence). There are 14 residues in the CDR3. The CDR3 coding sequence is TGTGCCAGCAGTTACCAGGGGGCGCACACTGAAGCTTTCTTT. Protein product: CASSYQGAHTEAFF.

This clone was seen just once. This chain uses TRBV7-2 with TRBJ2-7; D call uncertain. Germline V CDR1 and CDR2: SGHTA, FQGNSA. The V and J ends lost 6 bases and 7 bases respectively, with 16 bases between them. The CDR3 extends over 13 amino acids. The chain's CDR3 is CASRASTAVEQYF. CDR3 bases: TGTGCCAGCAGGGCAAGCACGGCGGTGGAGCAGTACTTC.

This rearrangement joins TRBV19 to TRBJ2-1, with 15 bases identical to TRBD2. Germline loops: CDR1 LNHDA, CDR2 SQIVND (reference sequence). The V and J ends lost 9 bases and 0 bases, in that order; junction bases with no gene match: 6. CDR3 size: 17 residues. The CDR3 sequence: CARGLAGGSSSYNEQFF. The CDR3 bases are TGTGCCAGGGGACTAGCGGGAGGTTCTAGCTCCTACAATGAGCAGTTCTTC.

The V call is TRBV6-6, the J call TRBJ2-3; 12 bases are a match to TRBD2. In germline, CDR1 is MNHNY, CDR2 SVGAGI (reference sequence). This CDR3 region has 16 residues. The V segment lost 4 bases and the J segment 3 bases; nucleotides outside the gene matches: 5. The CDR3 DNA sequence: TGTGCCAGCAGTTCTCTAGCGGGAGGGGGGACAGATACGCAGTATTTT. Protein: CASSSLAGGGTDTQYF.

V usage is TRBV7-9 and J usage is TRBJ2-1; tentative D call: TRBD1 (6 bases). CDR3 length: 15 amino acids. Germline V gene data show CDR1 as SEHNR and CDR2 as FQNEAQ (reference sequence). Deletions cut 3 bases from V and 8 bases from J, with 17 bases between. CDR3: CASSFSIQGSHEQFF. CDR3 nucleotides: TGTGCCAGCAGCTTCAGTATCCAGGGGTCTCATGAGCAGTTCTTC. Based on the CDR3 plus reference TRBV7-9 and TRBJ2-1, the full variable domain is DTGVSQNPRHKITKRGQNVTFRCDPISEHNRLYWYRQTLGQGPEFLTYFQNEAQLEKSRLLSDRFSAERPKGSFSTLEIQRTEQGDSAMYLCASSFSIQGSHEQFFGPGTRLTVL.

This clone was found a few times. This chain uses TRBV7-9 with TRBJ2-7, with 10 bases identical to TRBD1. The V and J ends lost 6 bases and 3 bases, in that order; junction bases with no gene match: 11. Germline V lookup: CDR1 SEHNR, CDR2 FQNEAQ (reference sequence). The CDR3 spans 16 residues. CDR3 nucleotide sequence: TGTGCCAGCAGTTCCCCGTGGGACAGGGGTATCTACGAGCAGTACTTC. This codes for CASSSPWDRGIYEQYF. Supplemented by reference TRBV7-9 and TRBJ2-7, the full variable domain reads DTGVSQNPRHKITKRGQNVTFRCDPISEHNRLYWYRQTLGQGPEFLTYFQNEAQLEKSRLLSDRFSAERPKGSFSTLEIQRTEQGDSAMYLCASSSPWDRGIYEQYFGPGTRLTVT.